This T cell receptor (beta chain) was identified in a study of spatial heterogeneity in lung cancer. Study at large: PBMC samples from follow-up, where available, were sequenced a median of approximately 24 months after resection.

MiXCR, run by TCRdb on the 5' RACE reads, gives a single entry per CDR3 protein. This table has under 75,000 distinct CDR3 sequences, about 8.2% appearing once. Time point of the sample: blood at routine non-recurrence follow-up after resection. Sequencing of whole RNA from tumor, nontumor lung or frozen PBMC involved no sorting. V was trimmed by 3 bases and J by 2 bases, leaving 7 bases between them. The CDR3 totals 13 residues. Germline CDR1 is SQVTM and CDR2 is ANQGSEA. This rearrangement joins TRBV29-1 to TRBJ2-2; D unclear. Here the sequenced sample was PBMCs, taken at follow-up. This sequence was found in a female donor with early-stage non-small cell lung cancer. CDR3 in amino acids: CSVDGQNTGELFF. The CDR3 DNA reads as TGCAGCGTTGACGGGCAAAACACCGGGGAGCTGTTTTTT.